This passage covers 10 T cell receptor beta chains from one sample sequenced in a study of cytomegalovirus exposure and HLA in healthy donors. Produced via immunoSEQ multiplex PCR; TCRdb's table is partial and in-frame only. Among roughly 120,000 clones listed, 88% were seen once. What was sequenced was PBMCs. The receptor set was obtained from a man between 18 and 35 years old in good health and CMV-seronegative.

CDR3 amino acids: CASSFFRDSFNEKLFF. In nucleotides, the CDR3 is TGTGCCAGCAGTTTTTTCCGGGACAGCTTTAATGAAAAACTGTTTTTT. The chain recombines TRBV27 with TRBJ1-4; 7 nucleotides agree with TRBD1. The J segment lost 4 bases and the V segment lost 3 bases, leaving 8 bases of the junction unmatched. Germline values: CDR1 MNHEY, CDR2 SMNVEV (reference sequence). The CDR3 is 16 amino acids.

This chain's CDR3 is CASSIGTSGPYEQYF. CDR3 nucleotides: TGTGCCAGCAGCATCGGGACTAGCGGACCCTACGAGCAGTACTTC. The chain links TRBV7-2 to TRBJ2-7; 11 positions match TRBD2. Germline assignment: CDR1 SGHTA and CDR2 FQGNSA. Losses at the gene ends were 5 bases for V and 2 bases for J; bases not matched to a gene: 5. The CDR3 has 15 residues.

The chain recombines TRBV6-5 with TRBJ2-3; 7 bases line up with TRBD2. CDR1 is MNHEY, CDR2 SVGAGI, per germline. Trimming at V came to 0 bases and at J to 4 bases, leaving 7 bases not matched to a gene. This CDR3 spans 16 amino acids. CDR3 in amino acids: CASSYSLREKADTQYF. CDR3 DNA: TGTGCCAGCAGTTACTCACTGCGGGAGAAGGCAGATACGCAGTATTTT.

V usage is TRBV5-8 and J usage is TRBJ1-3; D call uncertain. From germline, CDR1 is SGHTS and CDR2 YDEGEE. Trimming took 0 bases from V and 0 from J, leaving 16 bases between them. The CDR3 runs 18 residues. The CDR3 reads CASSLVISSGNSGNTIYF. In DNA, the CDR3 is TGTGCCAGCAGCTTGGTTATATCGTCCGGGAACTCTGGAAACACCATATATTTT.

The chain is built from TRBV10-3 and TRBJ2-7; 7 nucleotides line up with TRBD1. V was pared by 3 bases and J by 2 bases, with 7 bases of the junction left unmatched. CDR1 is ENHRY, CDR2 SYGVKD, per germline. CDR3 length equals 15 residues. The CDR3 nucleotides read TGTGCCATCAGTGATTCCCGGGACAGAGCCTACGAGCAGTACTTC. Amino acids: CAISDSRDRAYEQYF.

CDR3 amino acids: CAIQTGLTGANVLTF. CDR3 coding DNA: TGTGCCATCCAGACAGGGCTTACTGGGGCCAACGTCCTGACTTTC. The gene calls are TRBV10-3 and TRBJ2-6; 7 bases fit TRBD1. This CDR3 comprises 15 residues. With V trimmed by 8 bases and J by 2 bases, 6 bases remained unmatched. Germline CDR1 ENHRY, CDR2 SYGVKD.

V and J are TRBV7-2 and TRBJ1-2; the match to TRBD1 covers 8 bases. V was pared by 5 bases and J by 1 base, with 12 bases of the junction left unmatched. This CDR3 is 17 amino acids long. CDR1 SGHTA and CDR2 FQGNSA come from the germline V gene. In DNA form, the CDR3 reads TGTGCCAGCAGCACGGTCGCTGACAGGGGAGGTAACTATGGCTACACCTTC. Its protein is CASSTVADRGGNYGYTF.

The V call is TRBV7-9, the J call TRBJ1-2; TRBD1 agrees at 7 bases. The CDR3 has 10 amino acids. Germline V gene sequence: CDR1 SEHNR, CDR2 FQNEAQ (reference sequence). J gave up 8 bases and V 8 bases, and 2 bases lay outside the gene matches. The CDR3 bases are TGTGCCAGCGGGACAGAAGGCTACACCTTC. This gives the protein CASGTEGYTF.

This chain connects TRBV29-1 to TRBJ2-3; unclear D gene. The germline CDR1 and CDR2 sequences are SQVTM and ANQGSEA. The CDR3 sequence is 12 residues long. V was cut by 4 bases and J by 0 bases, with 5 bases left in between. The CDR3 loop is CSVVESTDTQYF. CDR3 nucleotides: TGCAGCGTTGTCGAGAGCACAGATACGCAGTATTTT.

The rearrangement links TRBV5-8 to TRBJ1-6; 8 positions agree with TRBD1. CDR1 and CDR2 from the germline V gene are SGHTS and YDEGEE. This CDR3 is 15 amino acids long. The V and J ends lost 2 bases and 9 bases, in that order; junction bases with no gene match: 7. CDR3: CASSFHQGAGSPLHF. The CDR3 bases are TGTGCCAGCAGCTTCCATCAGGGGGCTGGTTCACCCCTCCACTTT. Using reference TRBV5-8 and TRBJ1-6 for the parts outside the CDR3, the full variable domain is EAGVTQSPTHLIKTRGQQATLRCSPISGHTSVYWYQQALGLGLQFLLWYDEGEERNRGNFPPRFSGRQFPNYSSELNVNALELEDSALYLCASSFHQGAGSPLHFGNGTRLTVT.